These T cell receptor beta chains were read from a single sample in a study of blood T cells in healthy people across ages. TCRdb passed the 5' RACE reads through MiXCR, listing each CDR3 protein once. This sample has approximately 730,000 distinct CDR3 sequences, with about 53% found just once. The sequenced sample was blood. These receptors were collected from a man aged 80 or over in good health. Both conserved end residues are part of each CDR3. Fields, in order: J gene, D gene, V gene, clone size, CDR3 DNA, CDR3 protein. A D gene is named only where the DNA matches it firmly. Not every row has a clone size; where given, it reads once, few, many or a size class.

TRBJ2-1	NA	TRBV27	few	TGTGCCAGCAGTTTAAGCAGACTTTTATACAATGAGCAGTTCTTC	CASSLSRLLYNEQFF
TRBJ1-2	NA	TRBV5-4	NA	TGTGCCAGCAGCTCAGGAGGGCGGTCTGAAGGCTACACCTTC	CASSSGGRSEGYTF
TRBJ2-7	NA	TRBV4-1	once	TGCGCCAGCAGCCAAGCGGGACGGAGCACCTCCTACGAGCAGTACTTC	CASSQAGRSTSYEQYF
TRBJ2-6	NA	TRBV5-1	few	TGCGCCAGCAGCCCAAACCACCCGCTCGTTCTCTCTGGGGCCAACGTCCTGACTTTC	CASSPNHPLVLSGANVLTF
TRBJ2-3	NA	TRBV6-1	NA	TGTGCCAGCAGTGGGAGTGGCTTGGGAGATACGCAGTATTTT	CASSGSGLGDTQYF
TRBJ2-7	NA	TRBV25-1	few	TGTGCCAGCAGTGAAACGGCCACAGGGTCCTACGAGCAGTACTTC	CASSETATGSYEQYF
TRBJ2-7	TRBD2	TRBV10-3	NA	TGTGCCATGGGGGGGGACGCCACCTACGAGCAGTACTTC	CAMGGDATYEQYF
TRBJ1-2	NA	TRBV20-1	few	TGCAGTGCTAGAAGAACAGATAACTATGGCTACACCTTC	CSARRTDNYGYTF
TRBJ2-1	NA	TRBV4-1	NA	TGCGCCAGCAGCCAGTGGGCTTGGAAAACCTCGAGCTCCTACAATGAGCAGTTCTTC	CASSQWAWKTSSSYNEQFF
TRBJ1-2	NA	TRBV20-1	few	TGCAGTGTCCCGCCCGTGGGCATGGGGACGGATGGCTACACCTTC	CSVPPVGMGTDGYTF
TRBJ2-1	TRBD2	TRBV7-2	NA	TGTGCCAGCAGCTTCTCGCGGGGACCAGTAGCGGGAGGTCTAAAAGCGCAGTTCTTC	CASSFSRGPVAGGLKAQFF
TRBJ1-5	NA	TRBV5-6	NA	TGTGCCAGCAGCTTGGGGGGGGACCCGGATAGCAATCAGCCCCAGCATTTT	CASSLGGDPDSNQPQHF
TRBJ2-7	NA	TRBV29-1	many	TGCAGCGTTGAATTGGGATACGAGCAGTACTTC	CSVELGYEQYF
TRBJ1-2	NA	TRBV9	NA	TGTGCCAGCAGCGTAGGTGTAGGGGGCTATGGCTACACCTTC	CASSVGVGGYGYTF
TRBJ2-7	NA	TRBV6-5	NA	TGTGCCAGCAGTTCCCAGTACGGGCAGTACTTC	CASSSQYGQYF
TRBJ2-5	NA	TRBV29-1	NA	TGCAGCGTCCGGGCTGGGACCCAGTACTTC	CSVRAGTQYF
TRBJ2-4	TRBD2	TRBV7-2	few	TGTGCCAGCCGGGGACTAGCGGGTACCCTAGGGGAGCAGTACTTC	CASRGLAGTLGEQYF
TRBJ2-1	TRBD2	TRBV20-1	NA	TGCAGTGCCCCCCGGACTAGCGGGAGAGGTAGTGAGCAGTTCTTC	CSAPRTSGRGSEQFF
TRBJ2-1	NA	TRBV20-1	NA	TGCAGTGCTAGTAGGTTCGGGGGGCTGGAGGCGCAGTTCTTC	CSASRFGGLEAQFF
TRBJ2-5	TRBD2	TRBV5-5	once	TGTGCCAGCAGCTTGGAAGGCGCTAGCGGGAGTGAGACCCAGTACTTC	CASSLEGASGSETQYF
TRBJ2-5	NA	TRBV29-1	few	TGCAGCGTGGTCTCGCGGAGACCCTTCCAAGAGACCCAGTACTTC	CSVVSRRPFQETQYF
TRBJ2-7	NA	TRBV29-1	NA	TGCAGCGGCAGGGTTTCCTACGAGCAGTACTTC	CSGRVSYEQYF
TRBJ2-5	NA	TRBV15	NA	TGTGCCCCCCTTGGGGAAGAGACCCAGTACTTC	CAPLGEETQYF
TRBJ2-7	NA	TRBV5-5	few	TGTGCCAGCACCGAAAGGGGGACGTCCTACGAGCAGTACTTC	CASTERGTSYEQYF
TRBJ1-5	TRBD1	TRBV20-1	few	TGCAGTGCCGAGGGGGCAGGGCTCAATCAGCCCCAGCATTTT	CSAEGAGLNQPQHF
TRBJ2-1	TRBD1	TRBV5-5	NA	TGTGCCAGCAGCCCGATCCCGGGACAGGGGGTTCGTGAGCAGTTCTTC	CASSPIPGQGVREQFF
TRBJ2-5	NA	TRBV20-1	NA	TGCAGTGCTAGTCTCCCAGGGATCCGGGAGACCCAGTACTTC	CSASLPGIRETQYF
TRBJ2-7	TRBD2	TRBV12-3/TRBV12-4	NA	TGTGCCAGCAGTCGACCTCAGAGGGAGGGCCATGGCGAGCAGTACTTC	CASSRPQREGHGEQYF
TRBJ2-3	TRBD1	TRBV9	NA	TGTGCCAGCAGCACCAAAGGGGGCGCGAGCACAGATACGCAGTATTTT	CASSTKGGASTDTQYF
TRBJ2-3	NA	TRBV5-1	few	TGCGCCAGCAGCCGCCAGGATTTAACAGATACGCAGTATTTT	CASSRQDLTDTQYF
TRBJ1-3	NA	TRBV5-1	NA	TGCGCCAGCAGCTGGTTCCAGGGCGAGGGCTCTGGAAACACCATATATTTT	CASSWFQGEGSGNTIYF
TRBJ2-1	TRBD2	TRBV29-1	NA	TGCAGCGTGGCTCGGACTAGCGACAGTGAGCAGTTCTTC	CSVARTSDSEQFF
TRBJ2-2	NA	TRBV2	NA	TGTGCCAGCAGCATCGGACTGGGAGCTGCCGGGGAGCTGTTTTTT	CASSIGLGAAGELFF
TRBJ2-4	TRBD2	TRBV9	NA	TGTGCCAGCAGCGCCCACATCGGGACTAGCGGTGAGCAGTACTTC	CASSAHIGTSGEQYF
TRBJ2-3	NA	TRBV12-3/TRBV12-4	few	TGTGCCGCCACAGGGAAAGGGACAGATACGCAGTATTTT	CAATGKGTDTQYF
TRBJ2-1	TRBD1	TRBV29-1	NA	TGCAGCGTTCTTCCAGGGGGTAAGCAGTTCTTC	CSVLPGGKQFF
TRBJ2-7	NA	TRBV5-1	NA	TGCGCCAGCAGCTTGCGGTACAGGAGCAACGAGCAGTACTTC	CASSLRYRSNEQYF
TRBJ2-1	NA	TRBV12-3/TRBV12-4	NA	TGTGCCAGCAGTTTTTCTCTAGCCTACAATGAGCAGTTCTTC	CASSFSLAYNEQFF
TRBJ2-7	NA	TRBV29-1	few	TGCAGCGTTGACGATTACGAGCAGTACTTC	CSVDDYEQYF
TRBJ2-5	NA	TRBV20-1	NA	TGCAGTGCTAGGGGAACGTTCCAAGAGACCCAGTACTTC	CSARGTFQETQYF
TRBJ1-1	NA	TRBV10-3	NA	TGTGCCATCAGGGGGGGAAGGACTGAAGCTTTCTTT	CAIRGGRTEAFF
TRBJ2-1	TRBD2	TRBV3-1	NA	TGTGCCAGCAGCCATCTTCCCGGGACTAGCGGAGCCAATGAGCAGTTCTTC	CASSHLPGTSGANEQFF
TRBJ1-5	NA	TRBV6-1	NA	TGTGCCACCCGAGGTCAGCCCCAGCATTTT	CATRGQPQHF
TRBJ1-4	NA	TRBV4-1	NA	TGCGCCAGCAGCCAAGTGGGAGCAGGAAGGAAAAAACTGTTTTTT	CASSQVGAGRKKLFF
TRBJ2-1	NA	TRBV5-1	NA	TGCGCCAGCAGCTTGGACGCGGGGGCTAACAATGAGCAGTTCTTC	CASSLDAGANNEQFF
TRBJ2-7	TRBD1	TRBV6-5	NA	TGTGCCAGCAGTTCCGTCGGACAGGGCAGCTCCTACGAGCAGTACTTC	CASSSVGQGSSYEQYF
TRBJ2-1	TRBD2	TRBV6-6	NA	TGTGCCAGCAGTCACCAGGGGACTAGTGATGAGCAGTTCTTC	CASSHQGTSDEQFF
TRBJ2-1	TRBD2	TRBV7-9	few	TGTGCCAGCAGCCCGAGCGGGAGATCAGGGAATGAGCAGTTCTTC	CASSPSGRSGNEQFF
TRBJ2-5	NA	TRBV30	NA	TGTGCCTGGAGTGGGGGGCCAAATCAAGAGACCCAGTACTTC	CAWSGGPNQETQYF
TRBJ2-3	NA	TRBV9	many	TGTGCCAGCAGCCTCATTCTAGCGCGCACAGATACGCAGTATTTT	CASSLILARTDTQYF
TRBJ2-1	TRBD1	TRBV12-3/TRBV12-4	NA	TGTGCCAGCAGCCCTCCGGGACAGATTTACAATGAGCAGTTCTTC	CASSPPGQIYNEQFF
TRBJ2-3	TRBD2	TRBV20-1	NA	TGCAGTCTAGCGGGTGGGGTAAAGGATACGCAGTATTTT	CSLAGGVKDTQYF
TRBJ1-5	TRBD1	TRBV29-1	once	TGCAGCGTTAAGTACGGAACCAAGGGGGCATATCAGCCCCAGCATTTT	CSVKYGTKGAYQPQHF
TRBJ2-1	TRBD2	TRBV20-1	NA	TGCAGTGGGAGAGAGGGCGGGAGGGACAATGAGCAGTTCTTC	CSGREGGRDNEQFF
TRBJ2-4	NA	TRBV24-1	NA	TGTGCCACCAGTGATTTGGCCCAGAACATTCAGTACTTC	CATSDLAQNIQYF
TRBJ1-5	NA	TRBV2	few	TGTGCCAGCAGCGTAAGAACACAGGGAAGTCAGCCCCAGCATTTT	CASSVRTQGSQPQHF